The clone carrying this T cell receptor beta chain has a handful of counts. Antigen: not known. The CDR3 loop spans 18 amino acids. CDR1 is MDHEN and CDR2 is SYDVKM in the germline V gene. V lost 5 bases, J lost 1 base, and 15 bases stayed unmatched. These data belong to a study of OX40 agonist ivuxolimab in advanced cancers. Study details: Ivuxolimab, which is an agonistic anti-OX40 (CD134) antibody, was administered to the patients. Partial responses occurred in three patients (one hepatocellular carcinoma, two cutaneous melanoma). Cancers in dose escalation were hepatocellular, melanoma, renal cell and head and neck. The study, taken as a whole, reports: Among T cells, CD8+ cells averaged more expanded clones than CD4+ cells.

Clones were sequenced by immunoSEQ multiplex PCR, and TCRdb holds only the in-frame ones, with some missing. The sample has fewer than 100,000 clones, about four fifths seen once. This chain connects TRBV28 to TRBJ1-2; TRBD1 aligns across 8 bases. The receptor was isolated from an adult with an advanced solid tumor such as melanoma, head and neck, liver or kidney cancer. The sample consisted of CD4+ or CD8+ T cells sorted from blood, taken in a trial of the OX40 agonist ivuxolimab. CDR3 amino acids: CASSPLRLRDRNNYGYTF. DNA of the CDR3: TGTGCCAGCAGTCCGCTTAGACTCCGGGACAGGAATAACTATGGCTACACCTTC.